This T cell receptor beta chain was sequenced for a study of cytomegalovirus exposure and HLA in healthy donors. Study-wide findings and caveats: Highest at DRB1 and lowest at HLA-C, TCR association rates differed among HLA loci in a later analysis. In a later analysis, a missense DCLRE1C variant was linked to TCR beta V- and J-gene trimming. Immune exposure data for these donors was limited to CMV serostatus.

For this clone: Its antigen is undetermined.

13 Jbeta primers and 60 Vbeta primers were used for the PCR. Sequencing used immunoSEQ multiplex PCR; TCRdb keeps in-frame clones, though not all of them. There are about 100,000 clones in the sample; around 79% occur only once, and under 6.5% lies in the top ten. This CDR3 has 15 residues. The J segment lost 6 bases and the V segment lost 6 bases, leaving 11 bases of the junction unmatched. The germline gives CDR1 MNHEY, CDR2 SMNVEV (reference sequence). Sample: PBMCs. The clonotype comes from a man in his 60s in good health and CMV-seropositive. The chain is built from TRBV27 and TRBJ2-3; 8 bases are shared with TRBD2. CDR3 region: CASRRKSGGGDTQYF. The DNA of the CDR3 is TGTGCCAGCAGGCGAAAGAGCGGGGGAGGGGATACGCAGTATTTT.